This record looks at one T cell receptor (beta chain) sequence and its context. The sample holds many counts of this clonotype. Its binding antigen is unknown. Base qualities are not at hand, and no much larger clone is one base apart. V drops 4 bases and J drops 0 bases, leaving 14 bases in between. Counted from cysteine to phenylalanine, this CDR3 has 15 amino acids. The retained sequence is limited to the CDR3, 45 bases, with the frame set at the first base. CDR1 and CDR2 were assigned from the germline V gene as SGHDT and YYEEEE. The source of the sample is a study of prognosis after radiotherapy for stage I lung cancer (dated by TCRdb to the early 2020s). With respect to the entire study: Between early 2018 and early 2019, more than 15 stage I NSCLC patients were enrolled in Nanjing, China. SBRT was delivered in 3 to 5 fractions with a biologically effective dose of at least 100 Gy, and image-guided IMRT or VMAT was used for delivery. Every patient was deemed medically inoperable, more than ten because of comorbidities and about seven because they refused surgery. Peripheral blood TCR beta repertoires were profiled in stage I NSCLC patients before and after stereotactic body radiotherapy, and the repertoires were related to distant failure. Newly diagnosed primary stage I lung tumors occurred in 13 to 15 patients, and oligometastatic NSCLC after surgical resection of the primary tumor occurred in roughly five. Concurrent therapy was not administered to any patient alongside SBRT. On tumor histology, fewer than 15 patients had adenocarcinoma and several had squamous cell carcinoma. The cohort was made up of some 12 men and more than five women, with a median age of around 70 years and an age range of about 50 to 90 years. A total of about 40 blood samples from around 20 patients were sequenced, with one sample obtained before and one obtained after SBRT for each patient. Distant metastases were developed by four of the 19 patients after SBRT, at a median of roughly 7 months, whereas no significant progression was observed in the other 15 patients.

Two rounds of multiplex PCR on genomic DNA were used to amplify the TCR beta CDR3 region. In the first PCR round, primers specific to each TRBV and TRBJ gene were used, and the primer sequences were filed in Chinese patent CN105087789A. Universal primers were used in the second PCR round. The Roche High Pure PCR Template Preparation Kit was used to extract genomic DNA from the frozen PBMCs. An Illumina HiSeq 3000 was used to sequence the libraries paired-end with 151 bp reads. Processing in the source paper ran as follows. Raw reads lacking the multiplex PCR primer sequences were removed with CutAdapt. PEAR was used to merge high-quality paired reads into contigs. By aligning each contig to reference sequences, MiXCR assigned the TRB V, D and J gene segments to that contig. CDR3 sequences were clustered by base quality and sequence similarity to remove sequencing errors. Shannon entropy, normalized by the natural log of the productive TCR sequence number, served as the measure of diversity. To get clonality, Shannon entropy was divided by the natural log of the number of unique clonotypes, and that result was subtracted from one. Progression-free survival cut-offs for repertoire metrics were chosen using the Youden index of ROC curves, with analyses run in R 3.5.3. Through fastp at Q25 and MiXCR, TCRdb rebuilt clones from the public reads, retaining in-frame beta chains. Entries that share a CDR3 protein sequence are merged under the most common genes and DNA. It is TCRdb's table, rather than the study itself, that gives the V and J calls and clone size. This sample gives over 12,000 distinct CDR3 sequences in total; about 60% of them show up just once. The ten biggest clones cover approximately 27% of the sample.

All patients had node-negative disease on CT and PET/CT, and none had a history of other malignancies or prior chemotherapy or radiotherapy. At each of the two time points, six milliliters of peripheral venous blood were collected into EDTA tubes. Ficoll-Paque Plus density-gradient centrifugation was used to isolate PBMCs. Samples were stored at -80°C immediately after collection until analysis. Study-level results and caveats: Differences by metastasis status were reportedly seen in TRBV and TRBJ usage frequencies, involving two V genes at baseline and, after SBRT, nine V genes and two J genes. None of the reported P values were adjusted for multiple comparisons. Post-SBRT Shannon entropy and its change from baseline were lower in patients who developed distant metastases; baseline Shannon entropy was not associated with metastases. The study was limited by its small cohort and short follow-up, and the findings require independent validation. After SBRT, the number of unique TCR clones decreased (median approximately 9,100 before versus some 7,000 after; Wilcoxon paired P=0.011). Whether the expanded TCR clones were tumor-specific was not determined.

This receptor was obtained from a donor over 45 with non-small cell lung cancer. Material: PBMCs, obtained before or after stereotactic body radiation therapy (not recorded which). The chain employs TRBV5-6 and TRBJ2-7, with the D gene uncertain. The base sequence is TGTGCCAGCAGCCCGACGCCGGCTTACTCCTACGAGCAGTACTTC. This gives the protein CASSPTPAYSYEQYF.